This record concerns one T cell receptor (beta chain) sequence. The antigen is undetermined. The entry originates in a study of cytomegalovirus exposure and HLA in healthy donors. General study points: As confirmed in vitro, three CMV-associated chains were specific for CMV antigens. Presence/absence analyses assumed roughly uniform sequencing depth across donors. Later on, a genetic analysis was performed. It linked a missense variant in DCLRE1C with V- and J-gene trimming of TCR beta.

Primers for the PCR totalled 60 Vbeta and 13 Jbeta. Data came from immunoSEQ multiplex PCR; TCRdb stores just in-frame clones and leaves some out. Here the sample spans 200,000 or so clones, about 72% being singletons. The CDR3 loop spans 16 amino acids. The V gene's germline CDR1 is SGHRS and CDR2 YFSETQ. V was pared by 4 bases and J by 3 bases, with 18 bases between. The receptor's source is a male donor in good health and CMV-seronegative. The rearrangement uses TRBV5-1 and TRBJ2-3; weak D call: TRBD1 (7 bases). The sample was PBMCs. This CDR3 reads CASSLNRGGFTDTQYF. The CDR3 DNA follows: TGCGCCAGCAGCCTAAACAGGGGAGGATTTACAGATACGCAGTATTTT.